The rows below give T cell receptor beta chains drawn from one sample of a study of blood T cell repertoires in COVID-19. Clones were read by immunoSEQ multiplex PCR, and TCRdb kept only the in-frame ones, dropping some. The sample carries approximately 75,000 clones, roughly 86% recorded once. Sequenced input: peripheral blood. Receptors were obtained from a man in his forties or fifties with acute or convalescent COVID-19. Both conserved end residues are part of each CDR3. D genes are given only for firm matches. Size is stated for part of the rows, as once, few or many counts, or as a class when the clone is expanded.

size,D,V,J,DNA,CDR3
-,-,TRBV6-5,TRBJ1-4,TGTGCCAGCGGGAGGGAAGGTGAAAAACTGTTTTTT,CASGREGEKLFF
few,TRBD1,TRBV30,TRBJ1-5,TGTGCCTGGTCGGGCAGGGGGCTTTACAATCAGCCCCAGCATTTT,CAWSGRGLYNQPQHF
-,TRBD1,TRBV29-1,TRBJ1-2,TGCAGCGTTGGGGGACAGTACTATGGCTACACCTTC,CSVGGQYYGYTF
-,TRBD1,TRBV2,TRBJ1-2,TGTGCCAGCGCAGGGGGGTACTATGGCTACACCTTC,CASAGGYYGYTF
-,-,TRBV9,TRBJ1-6,TGTGCCAGCAGCCCGCGCCTTGAGGCCTGGAATTCACCCCTCCACTTT,CASSPRLEAWNSPLHF
-,-,TRBV27,TRBJ1-3,TGTGCCAGCAGTTTATCGGACAGCTCTGGAAACACCATATATTTT,CASSLSDSSGNTIYF
-,-,TRBV11-2,TRBJ2-7,TGTGCCAGCAGCGAACAGGAAAACTCCTACGAGCAGTACTTC,CASSEQENSYEQYF
-,TRBD1,TRBV9,TRBJ2-7,TGTGCCAGCAGCTCTGGACAGGGTTGGGACGAGCAGTACTTC,CASSSGQGWDEQYF
-,-,TRBV5-8,TRBJ1-1,TGTGCCAACGGACTCTTGAACACTGAAGCTTTCTTT,CANGLLNTEAFF
-,-,TRBV3-1/TRBV3-2,TRBJ1-1,TGTGCCAGCAGCCAAGATCAGGGTAGGGGCACTGAAGCTTTCTTT,CASSQDQGRGTEAFF
-,-,TRBV6-5,TRBJ1-5,TGTGCCAGCAGTTACGGTAGACAGATCCAGCCCCAGCATTTT,CASSYGRQIQPQHF
-,-,TRBV12-3/TRBV12-4,TRBJ1-6,TGTGCCAGCAGTTACCGACAGGAGACCCTCCACTTT,CASSYRQETLHF
-,-,TRBV7-3,TRBJ2-1,TGTGCCAGCAGCTCAGGGGCAGGGCGGGACAATGAGCAGTTCTTC,CASSSGAGRDNEQFF
once,TRBD2,TRBV5-4,TRBJ2-4,TGTGCCAGCAGCTTTCGGGTACGGGGGGATAGTGAAAACATTCAGTACTTC,CASSFRVRGDSENIQYF
-,TRBD2,TRBV29-1,TRBJ2-3,TGCAGCACCCGGGATCTAGCGGGCGCGGGAGATACGCAGTATTTT,CSTRDLAGAGDTQYF
-,TRBD2,TRBV5-1,TRBJ2-7,TGCGCCAGCAGCTTGCAGAGCGGGGGACTTTCCTACGAGCAGTACTTC,CASSLQSGGLSYEQYF
-,TRBD1,TRBV4-1,TRBJ2-3,TGCGCCAGCAGCCTCCGGACAGGGGGTTTCACAGATACGCAGTATTTT,CASSLRTGGFTDTQYF
-,-,TRBV27,TRBJ1-5,TGTGCCAGCGGGCAAGTGGGCAGCAATCAGCCCCAGCATTTT,CASGQVGSNQPQHF
-,-,TRBV11-2,TRBJ2-7,TGTGCCAGCAGCACCAGACAGGGACTAGGGTCCTACGAGCAGTACTTC,CASSTRQGLGSYEQYF
-,TRBD2,TRBV6-5,TRBJ2-7,TGTGCCAGCAGCCAAACTAGCGGGGTTGACTACGAGCAGTACTTC,CASSQTSGVDYEQYF
-,-,TRBV5-1,TRBJ2-7,TGCGCCAGCAGCTTGGGAGACTACGAGCAGTACTTC,CASSLGDYEQYF
-,-,TRBV5-6,TRBJ2-7,TGTGCCAGCAGCTTGTCGCAGGCCTACGAGCAGTACTTC,CASSLSQAYEQYF
-,TRBD1,TRBV10-3,TRBJ1-4,TGTGCCACAACAGGGACAGGGAATGAAAAACTGTTTTTT,CATTGTGNEKLFF
-,-,TRBV10-3,TRBJ1-6,TGTGCCATCAGTGATATCCAGGGCCGAAATTCACCCCTCCACTTT,CAISDIQGRNSPLHF
few,-,TRBV6-1,TRBJ2-1,TGTGCCAGCAGTGGGGGGGGCCCTAGCTCCTACAATGAGCAGTTCTTC,CASSGGGPSSYNEQFF
few,-,TRBV7-8,TRBJ2-7,TGTGCCAGCACCCCGGGAACAGGGAGTCAGCAGTACTTC,CASTPGTGSQQYF
-,-,TRBV18,TRBJ1-6,TGTGCCAGCTCACCACGGCAGCCCGGGGATTCACCCCTCCACTTT,CASSPRQPGDSPLHF
once,TRBD2,TRBV11-2,TRBJ2-3,TGTGCCAGCAGCTTAGTTTCGAGCGGGGTACTGACAGATACGCAGTATTTT,CASSLVSSGVLTDTQYF
-,TRBD1,TRBV5-1,TRBJ2-5,TGCGCCAGCGAAGCCGGGACAGGGGTCCAAGAGACCCAGTACTTC,CASEAGTGVQETQYF
once,-,TRBV25-1,TRBJ2-1,TGTGCCAGCCGACAGGACGCTTACAATGAGCAGTTCTTC,CASRQDAYNEQFF
once,-,TRBV19,TRBJ2-7,TGTGCCAGTAGTATTTTCCCGACAGGACCAGAGGCCTCCTACGAGCAGTACTTC,CASSIFPTGPEASYEQYF
-,-,TRBV6-5,TRBJ2-7,TGTGCCAATATCCCCGACAGCTTTAGCTCCTACGAGCAGTACTTC,CANIPDSFSSYEQYF
-,TRBD1,TRBV28,TRBJ1-2,TGTGCCAGCAGTTTAGGAAGGGGGACAGGGCTCGAGGACTATGGCTACACCTTC,CASSLGRGTGLEDYGYTF
-,-,TRBV12-3/TRBV12-4,TRBJ1-2,TGTGCCAGCAGTACAGGACAAGGGCGTGGCTACACCTTC,CASSTGQGRGYTF
-,TRBD2,TRBV19,TRBJ2-1,TGTGCCAGTAGTGCTGGGACTAGCGGGGTCAATGAGCAGTTCTTC,CASSAGTSGVNEQFF
-,-,TRBV25-1,TRBJ1-6,TGTGCCAGCAGGACAGGCTACTCTTCACCCCTCCACTTT,CASRTGYSSPLHF
-,TRBD1,TRBV5-1,TRBJ1-5,TGCGCCAGCAGCCTTGGACAGGACCAGCCCCAGCATTTT,CASSLGQDQPQHF
once,-,TRBV5-1,TRBJ1-4,TGCGCCAGCTCACAAGGAGGGGTCTTCGGTGAAAAACTGTTTTTT,CASSQGGVFGEKLFF
-,TRBD1,TRBV6-1,TRBJ1-4,TGTGCCAGCAGTGAAGGGACAGGGTTTATAGACCAAAATGAAAAACTGTTTTTT,CASSEGTGFIDQNEKLFF
-,-,TRBV11-2,TRBJ1-2,TGTGCCAGCAGCTTAGCCCCCACAGCTAACTATGGCTACACCTTC,CASSLAPTANYGYTF
-,-,TRBV7-3,TRBJ2-2,TGTGCCAGCAGCTTAGGCGGGTATCCGAACACCGGGGAGCTGTTTTTT,CASSLGGYPNTGELFF
-,TRBD2,TRBV18,TRBJ2-1,TGTGCCAGCTCACCACCGGAGGGACTAGCGGGTAATGAGCAGTTCTTC,CASSPPEGLAGNEQFF
-,-,TRBV9,TRBJ2-7,TGTGCCAGCAGCGTAGGACAGTCGTCCTACGAGCAGTACTTC,CASSVGQSSYEQYF
-,TRBD1,TRBV10-1,TRBJ2-2,TGCGCCAGCAGCGATAAAACCGGGACAGGGACCACCGGGGAGCTGTTTTTT,CASSDKTGTGTTGELFF